The count of the clone carrying this TCR beta chain is one. TCRdb's table, derived via immunoSEQ multiplex PCR, lists solely in-frame clones and lacks some. The sample yields over 150,000 clones, approximately 94% seen once. This entry belongs to a study of control samples from healthy donors and cancer patients. After removal of 5 bases from V and 7 bases from J, the junction contained 6 bases not matched to a gene. CDR3 length: 15 amino acids. CDR1 SGHTA and CDR2 FQGNSA come from the germline V gene. The chain carries TRBV7-2 and TRBJ2-4; 12 nucleotides align to TRBD1. This TCR was recovered from a woman aged 18-29 years in good health. The sample comprised blood. This CDR3 reads CASSPRDRGHNIQYF. The CDR3 nucleotides are TGTGCCAGCAGCCCCCGGGACAGGGGGCATAACATTCAGTACTTC. The full variable domain, with the rest looked up from reference TRBV7-2 and TRBJ2-4, is GAGVSQSPSNKVTEKGKDVELRCDPISGHTALYWYRQSLGQGLEFLIYFQGNSAPDKSGLPSDRFSAERTGGSVSTLTIQRTQQEDSAVYLCASSPRDRGHNIQYFGAGTRLSVL.